This TCR beta chain was recovered during a study of Graves' ophthalmopathy and Graves' hyperthyroidism. RNA transcripts provided the template for amplifying TCR beta CDR3 regions. An opening RT-PCR round employed HTBI primers and preceded a second-round multiplex PCR. TCRdb re-called the multiplex PCR reads through MiXCR, storing one row per CDR3 protein. In the table there are about 220,000 distinct CDR3 sequences, roughly 21% of which are singletons. Trimming took 8 bases from V and 3 from J; bases not matched to a gene: 5. CDR3 length equals 13 residues. Germline CDR1 reads ENHRY; CDR2 reads SYGVKD.

This TCR was sampled from a woman aged 45-60 years with Graves' ophthalmopathy. The chain recombines TRBV10-3 with TRBJ1-1; 8 positions match TRBD1. The sample comprised peripheral blood. The CDR3 here is CAIYGTGYTEAFF. The CDR3 region has the DNA TGTGCCATCTACGGGACAGGATACACTGAAGCTTTCTTT.